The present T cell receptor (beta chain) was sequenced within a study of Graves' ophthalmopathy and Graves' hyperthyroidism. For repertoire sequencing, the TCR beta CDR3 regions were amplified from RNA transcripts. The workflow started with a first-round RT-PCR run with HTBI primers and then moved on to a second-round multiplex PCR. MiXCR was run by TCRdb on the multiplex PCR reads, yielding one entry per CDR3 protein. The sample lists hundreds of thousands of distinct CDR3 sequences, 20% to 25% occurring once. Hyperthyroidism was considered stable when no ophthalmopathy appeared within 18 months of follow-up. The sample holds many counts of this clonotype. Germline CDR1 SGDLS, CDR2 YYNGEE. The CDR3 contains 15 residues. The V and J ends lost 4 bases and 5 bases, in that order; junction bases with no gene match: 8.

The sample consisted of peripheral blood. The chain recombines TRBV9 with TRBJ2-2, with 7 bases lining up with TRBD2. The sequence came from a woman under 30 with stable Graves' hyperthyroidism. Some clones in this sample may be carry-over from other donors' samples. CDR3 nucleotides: TGTGCCAGCAGCCCCGGGACTACAACGACCGGGGAGCTGTTTTTT. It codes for CASSPGTTTTGELFF.